The entry below gives a single T cell receptor beta chain sequence along with its context. This clone may be a read error of a much larger clone one base away. The data derive from a study of T cells in Graves' hyperthyroidism and ophthalmopathy. TCR beta CDR3 region amplification was performed from RNA transcripts. The TCR CDR3 first-round RT-PCR relied on the HTBI primer set. One entry per CDR3 protein, called by TCRdb with MiXCR from the multiplex PCR reads. Of fewer than 350,000 distinct CDR3 sequences listed, roughly 13% were seen once; the top ten hold approximately 7.9%. The CDR3 sequence is 12 residues long. In germline, CDR1 is LNHNV, CDR2 YYDKDF (reference sequence). The junction had 3 bases not matched to a gene; V was cut back by 9 bases and J by 5 bases.

The TCR comes from a woman between 40 and 50 years old with Graves' hyperthyroidism. The specimen sequenced was blood. V usage is TRBV15 and J usage is TRBJ1-5; 8 bases line up with TRBD1. The CDR3 nucleotides are TGTGCCACGATGACAGGGGATCAGCCCCAGCATTTT. Translated: CATMTGDQPQHF.